These 26 T cell receptor beta chains originate from one sample sequenced in a study of shared clonotypes between healthy human individuals. Only in-frame clones appear in the TCRdb table, and some are missing; sequencing was by immunoSEQ multiplex PCR. The data hold about 980,000 clones, with 70% to 85% observed a single time. Sequences were obtained from memory CD4+ T cells sorted from blood. Subset: CD45RA-negative fraction. Receptors were obtained from a young man in good health.

J is TRBJ2-5 and V is TRBV2; tentatively, D is TRBD2 (6 bases). The CDR3 length is 15 residues. Germline values: CDR1 SNHLY, CDR2 FYNNEI. Trimming cost V 0 bases and J 2 bases, with 10 bases left between them. The CDR3 coding sequence is TGTGCCAGCAGTGAAGCGCGGGGAAAGCAAGAGACCCAGTACTTC. Translating gives CASSEARGKQETQYF.

The CDR3 nucleotides read TGTGCCAGCAGTTTAACCGCAGGGAGGACGAATTCACCCCTCCACTTT. Translated, it gives CASSLTAGRTNSPLHF. The chain recombines TRBV27 with TRBJ1-6, with D possibly matching TRBD1 (5 bases). Germline values: CDR1 MNHEY, CDR2 SMNVEV (reference sequence). Between the trimmed V and J ends, which lost 2 bases and 7 bases, there was a span of 15 bases. CDR3 size: 16 residues.

The rearrangement joins TRBV5-1 to TRBJ2-2; D call uncertain. The V gene lost 5 bases and the J gene lost 2 bases, with 10 bases spanning the gap. Germline lookup yields CDR1 SGHRS and CDR2 YFSETQ. The length of the CDR3 is 14 residues. The CDR3 is CASRAILNTGELFF. CDR3 DNA sequence: TGCGCCAGCAGAGCTATCCTCAACACCGGGGAGCTGTTTTTT.

V usage is TRBV30 and J usage is TRBJ1-1; 11 bases are a match to TRBD1. The germline V gene has CDR1 GTSNPN and CDR2 SVGIG (reference sequence). The length of the CDR3 is 12 residues. V was pared by 3 bases and J by 11 bases, with 5 bases of the junction left unmatched. CDR3 in DNA: TGTGCCTGGAGGCCGGGACAGGGGGGGGCTTTCTTT. Its protein is CAWRPGQGGAFF.

The chain couples TRBV6-5 to TRBJ1-5, with D maybe TRBD1 (5 bases). The CDR3 totals 15 residues. Germline V gene lookup returns CDR1 MNHEY and CDR2 SVGAGI. V dropped 1 base and J dropped 5 bases, with 12 bases sitting between them. CDR3 in amino acids: CASSYLRGVHQPQHF. CDR3 DNA: TGTGCCAGCAGTTACTTAAGAGGGGTTCATCAGCCCCAGCATTTT.

V usage is TRBV27 and J usage is TRBJ2-7; D unclear. Trimming shortened V by 8 bases and J by 4 bases, and 12 bases separated the two germline ends. CDR1 and CDR2 (germline): MNHEY, SMNVEV (reference sequence). CDR3 length: 12 residues. CDR3 bases: TGTGCCAGCTTATTCAGCCCATACGAGCAGTACTTC. Translated: CASLFSPYEQYF.

The V and J genes are TRBV9 and TRBJ2-7; D may be TRBD2 (6 bases). Per germline, CDR1 SGDLS and CDR2 YYNGEE. Trimming stripped 0 bases from V and 3 bases from J, with 13 bases between. The length of the CDR3 is 15 residues. DNA of the CDR3: TGTGCCAGCAGCGTAGGTACTAGCTTTGACTACGAGCAGTACTTC. This translates into CASSVGTSFDYEQYF.

The chain has TRBV11-2 and TRBJ1-2; a weak D match, TRBD1 (5 bases). V was pared by 3 bases and J by 4 bases, with 12 bases between. The CDR3 length is 14 residues. Germline CDR1 SGHAT, CDR2 FQNNGV. This CDR3 is CASSLGTGSYGYTF. CDR3 coding DNA: TGTGCCAGCAGCTTGGGTACAGGATCCTATGGCTACACCTTC.

This chain connects TRBV5-1 to TRBJ2-3, with 12 positions matching TRBD2. V shed 0 bases, J shed 1 base, and the junction held 9 bases outside the gene matches. Per germline, CDR1 SGHRS and CDR2 YFSETQ. The CDR3 runs to 19 residues. The chain's CDR3 is CASSLAPSGGALGTDTQYF. CDR3 nucleotides: TGCGCCAGCAGCTTGGCCCCTAGCGGGGGGGCCTTAGGCACAGATACGCAGTATTTT.

V gene TRBV6-5 combines with J gene TRBJ1-1; D possibly corresponds to TRBD1 (6 bases). The V and J ends lost 2 bases and 11 bases respectively, with 9 bases between them. Germline lookup yields CDR1 MNHEY and CDR2 SVGAGI. The CDR3 spans 11 residues. For the CDR3, the DNA is TGTGCCAGCAGTTACGGGGGGCTTGCTTTCTTT. Its translation: CASSYGGLAFF.

The gene calls are TRBV19 and TRBJ1-1; no clear D. Germline V gives CDR1 LNHDA, CDR2 SQIVND (reference sequence). V was pared by 4 bases and J by 0 bases, with 6 bases between. CDR3 length: 13 residues. This CDR3 reads CASSSAVNTEAFF. The CDR3 bases are TGTGCCAGTAGTAGTGCAGTGAACACTGAAGCTTTCTTT. The full variable domain, with the rest looked up from reference TRBV19 and TRBJ1-1, is DGGITQSPKYLFRKEGQNVTLSCEQNLNHDAMYWYRQDPGQGLRLIYYSQIVNDFQKGDIAEGYSVSREKKESFPLTVTSAQKNPTAFYLCASSSAVNTEAFFGQGTRLTVV.

This sequence joins TRBV30 and TRBJ2-7, with 8 bases identical to TRBD1. The CDR3 sequence is 16 residues long. CDR1 is GTSNPN, CDR2 SVGIG, per germline (reference sequence). Germline trimming cut 0 bases from V and 2 bases from J; bases unmatched to any gene: 9. Here the CDR3 DNA reads TGTGCCTGGAGTGTACGCGGGGACAGGTTGACCTACGAGCAGTACTTC. Its protein product is CAWSVRGDRLTYEQYF.

V and J are TRBV6-5 and TRBJ2-7; D is possibly TRBD2 (6 bases). Trimming took 6 bases from V and 3 from J, leaving 12 bases between them. This CDR3 spans 13 amino acids. From germline, CDR1 is MNHEY and CDR2 SVGAGI. The CDR3 nucleotides read TGTGCCAGCAGCACCCAAGCGGGCTACGAGCAGTACTTC. The encoded protein is CASSTQAGYEQYF.

With respect to this clone: The same CDR3 also results from other DNA sequences found in this sample. The chain has TRBV5-1 and TRBJ1-3; TRBD1 might be the D (6 bases). Between the trimmed V and J ends, which lost 0 bases and 1 base, there was a span of 11 bases. This CDR3 is 16 amino acids long. Germline assignment: CDR1 SGHRS and CDR2 YFSETQ. The CDR3 DNA follows: TGCGCCAGCAGCTTGGAACTAGGGGGGTCTGGAAACACCATATATTTT. It codes for CASSLELGGSGNTIYF.

The rearrangement joins TRBV10-3 to TRBJ1-1; D is unclear. The germline CDR1 and CDR2 sequences are ENHRY and SYGVKD. Trimming removed 6 bases from V and 2 bases from J, with 10 bases in between. CDR3 size: 13 residues. The CDR3: CAIRLVDNTEAFF. Here the CDR3 DNA reads TGTGCCATCAGGCTGGTGGATAACACTGAAGCTTTCTTT.

The genes are TRBV9 and TRBJ2-3; TRBD2 aligns across 10 bases. The V gene end was trimmed by 3 bases and the J gene end by 5 bases; junction bases not matched to a gene: 12. The CDR3 is made up of 17 amino acids. The germline V gene has CDR1 SGDLS and CDR2 YYNGEE. The CDR3 region has the DNA TGTGCCAGCAGCGCTCCCTTGGGGACTAGCGTAGGAGATACGCAGTATTTT. This sequence encodes CASSAPLGTSVGDTQYF.

In this sample, this clone turned up a few times. The genes are TRBV4-3 and TRBJ1-3; D not resolved. V gave up 0 bases and J gave up 0 bases, with 9 bases separating them. This CDR3 is built from 16 residues. In germline, CDR1 is LGHNA, CDR2 YSLEER. The CDR3, as DNA: TGCGCCAGCAGCCAAGATGCTGCTAGCTCTGGAAACACCATATATTTT. This gives the protein CASSQDAASSGNTIYF.

This sequence joins TRBV6-1 and TRBJ1-2; no clear D gene. The length of the CDR3 is 13 residues. Germline lookup yields CDR1 MNHNS and CDR2 SASEGT. Between the trimmed V and J ends, which lost 3 bases and 8 bases, there was a span of 13 bases. CDR3 DNA: TGTGCCAGCAGTGATCAGGCAGCACGCGGCTACACCTTC. It yields the protein CASSDQAARGYTF.

The V gene is TRBV6-5, the J gene TRBJ2-3; D is perhaps TRBD2 (6 bases). The CDR3 extends over 13 amino acids. Trimming cost V 2 bases and J 6 bases, with 9 bases left between them. Looked up from germline, CDR1 is MNHEY and CDR2 is SVGAGI. As DNA, the CDR3 is TGTGCCAGCAGTTACGTTGGGGGGGATACGCAGTATTTT. Protein sequence: CASSYVGGDTQYF.

The chain carries TRBV28 and TRBJ1-3; D remains unclear. Germline loops: CDR1 MDHEN, CDR2 SYDVKM. The V and J ends lost 8 bases and 0 bases respectively, with 14 bases between them. The CDR3 length is 15 residues. CDR3 loop: CASRAGGTSGNTIYF. In DNA form, the CDR3 reads TGTGCCAGCCGGGCGGGCGGCACCTCTGGAAACACCATATATTTT.

The chain uses TRBV11-2 and TRBJ1-1, with D hard to call. The V gene lost 4 bases and the J gene lost 0 bases, with 6 bases spanning the gap. Germline CDR1 SGHAT, CDR2 FQNNGV. There are 13 residues in the CDR3. CDR3 residues: CASSSQLNTEAFF. The CDR3 region has the DNA TGTGCCAGCAGCTCGCAATTGAACACTGAAGCTTTCTTT.

The V gene is TRBV13, the J gene TRBJ2-4, with a possible D match to TRBD1 (6 bases). This CDR3 region has 17 residues. Trimming pared 4 bases from V and 6 bases from J, leaving 22 bases between. CDR1 PRHDT and CDR2 FYEKMQ come from the germline V gene (reference sequence). The CDR3 nucleotides read TGTGCCAGCAGCTCCACGACTACTCAAGGGGGAGTAAACATTCAGTACTTC. It specifies CASSSTTTQGGVNIQYF.

V gene TRBV11-2 combines with J gene TRBJ1-6; D gene uncertain. Looked up from germline, CDR1 is SGHAT and CDR2 is FQNNGV. The length of the CDR3 is 16 residues. The V end lost 5 bases, the J end lost 4 bases, and 15 bases lay between the germline ends. CDR3 nucleotides: TGTGCCAGCAGCCGGTCAGGAGAATTTTATAATTCACCCCTCCACTTT. This translates into CASSRSGEFYNSPLHF.

The chain uses TRBV15 and TRBJ1-1; a weak D match, TRBD1 (5 bases). V was cut by 0 bases and J by 3 bases, with 20 bases left in between. This CDR3 comprises 18 residues. The germline V gene has CDR1 LNHNV and CDR2 YYDKDF (reference sequence). DNA of the CDR3: TGTGCCACCAGCAGAGATCTTGGGGACTTTGGGGATTACACTGAAGCTTTCTTT. Its translation is CATSRDLGDFGDYTEAFF.

The chain couples TRBV4-2 to TRBJ1-4; a possible D gene is TRBD1 (5 bases). The V gene lost 6 bases and the J gene lost 4 bases, with 12 bases spanning the gap. Germline V gene lookup returns CDR1 LGHNA and CDR2 YNFKEQ. The CDR3 length is 14 residues. Here the CDR3 reads CASSRDGVNEKLFF. In DNA, the CDR3 is TGTGCCAGCAGTCGGGACGGGGTTAATGAAAAACTGTTTTTT.

The chain employs TRBV7-3 and TRBJ2-3; TRBD1 is a possible D gene (6 bases). Germline V lookup: CDR1 SGHTA, CDR2 FQGTGA. This CDR3 has 14 amino acids. V gave up 0 bases and J gave up 10 bases, with 14 bases separating them. The CDR3 nucleotides read TGTGCCAGCAGCTTAACGGCCACCGGGACACCGCAGTATTTT. Translating gives CASSLTATGTPQYF. Complete variable domain (other parts from reference TRBV7-3 and TRBJ2-3): GAGVSQTPSNKVTEKGKYVELRCDPISGHTALYWYRQSLGQGPEFLIYFQGTGAADDSGLPNDRFFAVRPEGSVSTLKIQRTERGDSAVYLCASSLTATGTPQYFGPGTRLTVL.